One sample yielded the 21 T cell receptor beta chains listed below, sequenced in a study of response to subunit inactivated influenza vaccine. TCRdb independently ran MiXCR on the RT-PCR reads; one entry per CDR3 protein. Here the sample spans 450,000 to 550,000 distinct CDR3 sequences, roughly 25% being singletons. The specimen was CD4+ T cells sorted from PBMCs, collected 5 days after vaccination. The receptor set was obtained from a middle-aged man who received an inactivated influenza vaccine.

This clonotype was seen more than once but under ten times. The chain uses TRBV6-2 or TRBV6-3 and TRBJ1-2; D possibly corresponds to TRBD1 (5 bases). Per germline, CDR1 MNHEY and CDR2 SVGEGT. Trimming cost V 0 bases and J 8 bases, with 13 bases left between them. This CDR3 contains 14 residues. The CDR3 DNA sequence: TGTGCCAGCAGTTACTCCTCCAGGGAAGGAGGCTACACCTTC. This translates into CASSYSSREGGYTF.

The CDR3 loop reads CASKPGQGNSPLHF. The CDR3 region has the DNA TGTGCCAGCAAGCCGGGACAGGGAAATTCACCCCTCCACTTT. This rearrangement joins TRBV6-2 or TRBV6-3 to TRBJ1-6; 9 bases are shared with TRBD1. V trimming: 7 bases; J trimming: 7 bases; junction bases outside the gene matches: 5. This CDR3 comprises 14 residues. Per the germline V gene, CDR1 is MNHEY and CDR2 is SVGEGT.

The chain links TRBV20-1 to TRBJ1-2, with 7 bases identical to TRBD1. The CDR3 is made up of 12 amino acids. Germline lookup yields CDR1 DFQATT and CDR2 SNEGSKA (reference sequence). Trimming took 6 bases from V and 5 from J; bases not matched to a gene: 6. CDR3 sequence (DNA): TGCAGTGCAAAAACAGGGGAATATGGCTACACCTTC. Translating gives CSAKTGEYGYTF.

The chain is built from TRBV24-1 and TRBJ2-3; 8 nucleotides line up with TRBD2. Germline V CDR1 and CDR2: KGHDR, SFDVKD. V dropped 6 bases and J dropped 4; count of bases not matched to a gene: 8. This CDR3 has 15 amino acids. CDR3: CATSSLAGTADTQYF. CDR3 bases: TGTGCCACCAGTTCGCTAGCGGGTACGGCAGATACGCAGTATTTT.

The chain carries TRBV19 and TRBJ2-5, with 7 positions matching TRBD1. Unmatched junction bases numbered 13, after V lost 8 bases and J lost 10 bases. Germline V gives CDR1 LNHDA, CDR2 SQIVND (reference sequence). This CDR3 spans 13 amino acids. Here the CDR3 reads CASSGQRRIDQYF. CDR3 nucleotide sequence: TGTGCCAGTTCGGGACAGCGCAGGATAGACCAGTACTTC.

Ten or more counts support this clonotype. For the CDR3, the DNA is TGTGCCAGCAGCAAAACAGGGAGCTACGAGCAGTACTTC. Protein product: CASSKTGSYEQYF. V and J are TRBV12-3 or TRBV12-4 and TRBJ2-7, with TRBD1 as a possible D gene (6 bases). The CDR3 has 13 amino acids. The germline V and J ends were trimmed by 6 bases and 3 bases, with 12 bases remaining between them.

V gene TRBV5-5 combines with J gene TRBJ1-4; weak D call: TRBD1 (5 bases). Per germline, CDR1 SGHKS and CDR2 YYEKEE (reference sequence). Trimming shortened V by 2 bases and J by 4 bases, and 12 bases separated the two germline ends. This CDR3 has 15 residues. In DNA form, the CDR3 reads TGTGCCAGCAGCTTAGGGACCGAACTTAATGAAAAACTGTTTTTT. Protein: CASSLGTELNEKLFF.

V is TRBV7-8 and J is TRBJ2-7, with D possibly matching TRBD2 (7 bases). The V end was cut by 1 base, the J end by 4 bases, with 17 bases between. The CDR3 is 16 residues long. From germline, CDR1 is SGHVS and CDR2 FQNEAQ. The chain's CDR3 is CASSLEGGAVNYEQYF. The CDR3 nucleotides read TGTGCCAGCAGCTTAGAGGGGGGGGCAGTCAATTACGAGCAGTACTTC. The full variable domain, with the rest looked up from reference TRBV7-8 and TRBJ2-7, is GAGVSQSPRYKVAKRGQDVALRCDPISGHVSLFWYQQALGQGPEFLTYFQNEAQLDKSGLPSDRFFAERPEGSVSTLKIQRTQQEDSAVYLCASSLEGGAVNYEQYFGPGTRLTVT.

This clonotype was counted only a few times. The CDR3 sequence: CATRGASGSVGANVLTF. The DNA of the CDR3 is TGTGCCACTCGAGGGGCTAGCGGGAGTGTTGGGGCCAACGTCCTGACTTTC. The chain links TRBV10-3 to TRBJ2-6; 10 nucleotides align to TRBD2. Per germline, CDR1 ENHRY and CDR2 SYGVKD. The V and J ends lost 10 bases and 3 bases, in that order; junction bases with no gene match: 12. The CDR3 length is 17 residues.

V is TRBV10-2 and J is TRBJ2-2; D call uncertain. The CDR3 has 13 amino acids. Trimming shortened V by 6 bases and J by 3 bases, and 8 bases separated the two germline ends. The germline gives CDR1 WSHSY, CDR2 SAAADI. CDR3 DNA: TGCGCCAGCAGCCCCGCCTACACCGGGGAGCTGTTTTTT. Translated: CASSPAYTGELFF.

This clonotype showed up just a few times. The chain is built from TRBV10-3 and TRBJ2-2; D is ambiguous. V lost 0 bases, J lost 1 base, and 6 bases lay in between. Germline CDR1 and CDR2: ENHRY and SYGVKD. The CDR3 loop spans 15 amino acids. The CDR3 sequence is CAISESELNTGELFF. The CDR3 nucleotides read TGTGCCATCAGTGAGTCGGAGTTGAACACCGGGGAGCTGTTTTTT.

This clonotype appeared a few times. V usage is TRBV9 and J usage is TRBJ1-6; 7 bases align to TRBD1. The J segment lost 5 bases and the V segment lost 3 bases, leaving 5 bases of the junction unmatched. Looked up from germline, CDR1 is SGDLS and CDR2 is YYNGEE. The CDR3 extends over 15 amino acids. DNA for the CDR3: TGTGCCAGCAGCGCGCGGGACAGAGATAATTCACCCCTCCACTTT. This encodes CASSARDRDNSPLHF.

This clonotype showed up just a few times. The chain employs TRBV27 and TRBJ2-7; D remains unclear. This CDR3 region has 13 residues. The germline CDR1 and CDR2 sequences are MNHEY and SMNVEV (reference sequence). V was pared by 6 bases and J by 2 bases, with 11 bases between. Written as DNA, the CDR3 is TGTGCCAGCAGCTCAACCCCTCCCTACGAGCAGTACTTC. This codes for CASSSTPPYEQYF.

This chain connects TRBV10-3 to TRBJ2-1; D unclear. The CDR3 totals 16 residues. Germline CDR1 ENHRY, CDR2 SYGVKD. V was trimmed by 2 bases and J by 0 bases, leaving 11 bases between them. CDR3 nucleotide sequence: TGTGCCATCAGTGAGAGTGTTGTTAGCTCCTACAATGAGCAGTTCTTC. Translation: CAISESVVSSYNEQFF.

In this sample, this clonotype turned up a few times. The chain links TRBV5-1 to TRBJ2-1; TRBD2 is a possible D gene (5 bases). V was pared by 4 bases and J by 0 bases, with 11 bases between. The CDR3 sequence is 15 residues long. Germline CDR1 is SGHRS and CDR2 is YFSETQ. The CDR3 reads CASSGESGSYNEQFF. The CDR3 coding sequence is TGCGCCAGCAGCGGGGAGTCCGGCTCCTACAATGAGCAGTTCTTC.

The rearrangement joins TRBV28 to TRBJ1-1; 7 nucleotides match TRBD1. CDR1 and CDR2 (germline): MDHEN, SYDVKM. V gave up 2 bases and J gave up 1 base; unmatched junction bases: 7. There are 16 residues in the CDR3. The CDR3 DNA follows: TGTGCCAGCAGTTTAGATGCTTGGACAGGGAACACTGAAGCTTTCTTT. Its protein is CASSLDAWTGNTEAFF. Filled out from reference TRBV28 and TRBJ1-1, the complete variable domain reads DVKVTQSSRYLVKRTGEKVFLECVQDMDHENMFWYRQDPGLGLRLIYFSYDVKMKEKGDIPEGYSVSREKKERFSLILESASTNQTSMYLCASSLDAWTGNTEAFFGQGTRLTVV.

The CDR3 bases are TGTGCCAGCAGTTACTTCCGGGACTACACACGTCAGTACTTC. Its translation is CASSYFRDYTRQYF. J is TRBJ2-4 and V is TRBV6-5; 7 bases match TRBD2. Germline V gives CDR1 MNHEY, CDR2 SVGAGI. The J segment lost 12 bases and the V segment lost 1 base, leaving 9 bases of the junction unmatched. The CDR3 extends over 14 amino acids.

The V call is TRBV5-1, the J call TRBJ2-1, with D perhaps matching TRBD1 (6 bases). Germline CDR1 and CDR2: SGHRS and YFSETQ. Trimming shortened V by 4 bases and J by 2 bases, and 16 bases separated the two germline ends. The CDR3 runs 16 residues. The CDR3 DNA reads as TGCGCCAGCAGCAGAGGGACACCTGGGCCCTACAATGAGCAGTTCTTC. This sequence encodes CASSRGTPGPYNEQFF.

The chain joins TRBV10-3 to TRBJ2-2; weak D call: TRBD1 (6 bases). Germline V gives CDR1 ENHRY, CDR2 SYGVKD. The CDR3 has 16 residues. V dropped 0 bases and J dropped 3 bases, with 11 bases sitting between them. CDR3 nucleotides: TGTGCCATCAGTGAGTCCGGGTCAGGGGACACCGGGGAGCTGTTTTTT. Residues: CAISESGSGDTGELFF.

This clonotype turned up a few times. CDR3 in amino acids: CASSSREANTEAFF. DNA of the CDR3: TGTGCCAGCAGCTCTCGGGAAGCGAACACTGAAGCTTTCTTT. The V and J genes are TRBV7-9 and TRBJ1-1; D unclear. Germline lookup yields CDR1 SEHNR and CDR2 FQNEAQ (reference sequence). Between the trimmed V and J ends, which lost 4 bases and 1 base, there was a span of 10 bases. There are 14 residues in the CDR3.

This clonotype turned up a few times. The chain links TRBV27 to TRBJ1-1; a possible D gene is TRBD1 (6 bases). CDR3 length equals 14 residues. Trimming stripped 5 bases from V and 6 bases from J, with 16 bases between. Germline CDR1 reads MNHEY; CDR2 reads SMNVEV (reference sequence). CDR3 sequence (DNA): TGTGCCAGCAGTCGTGTGGGATCAGGGGCTGAAGCTTTCTTT. This codes for CASSRVGSGAEAFF.